These 25 T cell receptor beta chains came from one sample sequenced in a study of T-cell memory formation after mild COVID-19. Via MiXCR, TCRdb re-called the 5' RACE reads, giving one row per CDR3 protein. This sample carries under 300,000 distinct CDR3 sequences, around 16% of them seen once, and the ten largest clones take about a fifth. Sample: PBMCs or a T cell subset sorted from them (not recorded which). Every receptor here comes from a man aged 18 to 30 who had mild COVID-19 (a few samples of this study predate the infection). Cell type and time point are not known.

The chain carries TRBV29-1 and TRBJ1-2; no definite D call. Trimming removed 4 bases at V and 5 bases at J, with 5 bases between. Looked up from germline, CDR1 is SQVTM and CDR2 is ANQGSEA. The CDR3 spans 10 residues. The CDR3 loop is CSVGPYGYTF. As DNA, the CDR3 is TGCAGCGTTGGACCGTATGGCTACACCTTC.

This clonotype was seen ten or more times. The chain links TRBV7-2 to TRBJ2-1; D unresolved. V lost 4 bases, J lost 4 bases, and 11 bases lay in between. The V gene's germline CDR1 is SGHTA and CDR2 FQGNSA. This CDR3 is 14 amino acids long. CDR3 DNA: TGTGCCAGCAGCTCGGTGAGCTCGTACAATGAGCAGTTCTTC. Its translation: CASSSVSSYNEQFF.

The chain carries TRBV9 and TRBJ2-1; 11 bases map to TRBD2. CDR1 SGDLS and CDR2 YYNGEE come from the germline V gene. With 4 bases clipped from V and 2 bases from J, the junction kept 11 bases outside the gene matches. This CDR3 has 18 residues. The CDR3 sequence: CASSPFLSGGGTYNEQFF. CDR3 DNA sequence: TGTGCCAGCAGCCCCTTCCTTAGCGGGGGGGGGACCTACAATGAGCAGTTCTTC.

This clonotype was recorded many times. V is TRBV5-1 and J is TRBJ1-6; the D is unclear. This CDR3 region has 13 residues. The V gene lost 4 bases and the J gene lost 10 bases, with 12 bases spanning the gap. Germline CDR1 reads SGHRS; CDR2 reads YFSETQ. CDR3 sequence reads: CASSNSPESPLHF. CDR3 nucleotides: TGCGCCAGCAGCAACTCCCCGGAGTCACCCCTCCACTTT.

There are a few counts of this clonotype. The chain uses TRBV11-2 and TRBJ2-2; D possibly matches TRBD1 or TRBD2 (7 bases each). The CDR3 is 16 amino acids. CDR1 SGHAT and CDR2 FQNNGV come from the germline V gene. The V gene lost 6 bases and the J gene lost 3 bases, with 17 bases spanning the gap. The CDR3 is CASRSRQGGDTGELFF. CDR3 sequence (DNA): TGTGCCAGCAGATCCCGACAGGGAGGGGACACCGGGGAGCTGTTTTTT.

This clonotype has only a few counts. V and J are TRBV7-9 and TRBJ2-4; tentatively, D is TRBD1 (6 bases). Germline V lookup: CDR1 SEHNR, CDR2 FQNEAQ (reference sequence). Trimming stripped 5 bases from V and 5 bases from J, with 13 bases between. CDR3 length: 14 amino acids. The CDR3 is CASSPQGSQNIQYF. CDR3 coding DNA: TGTGCCAGCAGCCCACAGGGATCCCAAAACATTCAGTACTTC.

A few counts support this clonotype. This chain links TRBV15 with TRBJ2-3, with no clear D. Trimming cost V 1 base and J 0 bases, with 8 bases left between them. This CDR3 region has 15 residues. Germline V CDR1 and CDR2: LNHNV, YYDKDF (reference sequence). The CDR3 nucleotides are TGTGCCACCAGCAGAGCGGACCCGAGCACAGATACGCAGTATTTT. Its translation: CATSRADPSTDTQYF.

This clonotype was seen repeatedly, ten times or more. V gene TRBV2 combines with J gene TRBJ2-1; the match to TRBD2 covers 8 bases. J lost 3 bases, V lost 8 bases, and 9 bases had no gene match. Germline V CDR1 and CDR2: SNHLY, FYNNEI. This CDR3 region has 15 residues. CDR3 coding DNA: TGTGCCAGCGCGGCCCAGGCGGGGGGCTACAATGAGCAGTTCTTC. Its protein is CASAAQAGGYNEQFF.

This clonotype was seen a few times. V is TRBV12-3 or TRBV12-4 and J is TRBJ2-7; D not resolved. The CDR3 extends over 11 amino acids. Trimming cost V 4 bases and J 2 bases, with 3 bases left between them. The CDR3 reads CASSYTYEQYF. The CDR3 DNA reads as TGTGCCAGCAGTTATACCTACGAGCAGTACTTC.

A few counts support this clonotype. The chain is built from TRBV20-1 and TRBJ2-5; the D is unclear. Trimming cost V 2 bases and J 2 bases, with 3 bases left between them. CDR3 length: 11 amino acids. CDR1 and CDR2 (germline): DFQATT, SNEGSKA (reference sequence). In DNA form, the CDR3 reads TGCAGTGCTAGACAGCAAGAGACCCAGTACTTC. Protein: CSARQQETQYF.

This clonotype was observed at least ten times. V is TRBV4-1 and J is TRBJ2-1; D remains unclear. The CDR3 is made up of 13 amino acids. Germline CDR1 reads MGHRA; CDR2 reads YSYEKL. V lost 4 bases and J 7 bases, leaving 11 bases between the germline ends. Here the CDR3 DNA reads TGCGCCAGCAGCCTCGGGTGGCCGAATGAGCAGTTCTTC. Protein sequence: CASSLGWPNEQFF.

The V gene is TRBV7-9, the J gene TRBJ1-6; no definite D call. The germline V gene encodes CDR1 SEHNR and CDR2 FQNEAQ (reference sequence). The V end lost 5 bases, the J end lost 10 bases, and 12 bases lay between the germline ends. There are 13 residues in the CDR3. The CDR3 protein is CASSQEVESPLHF. CDR3 in DNA: TGTGCCAGCAGCCAAGAAGTAGAGTCACCCCTCCACTTT.

The V gene is TRBV4-1, the J gene TRBJ2-1, with 13 positions matching TRBD2. Looked up from germline, CDR1 is MGHRA and CDR2 is YSYEKL. This CDR3 comprises 16 residues. V trimming: 3 bases; J trimming: 7 bases; junction bases outside the gene matches: 6. For the CDR3, the DNA is TGCGCCAGCAGCCACCCCGGGACTAGCGGGGAAAATGAGCAGTTCTTC. Its protein is CASSHPGTSGENEQFF.

This clonotype was detected only a few times. The rearrangement links TRBV7-9 to TRBJ1-5; D is unclear. Between the trimmed V and J ends, which lost 3 bases and 2 bases, there was a span of 14 bases. CDR1 SEHNR and CDR2 FQNEAQ come from the germline V gene (reference sequence). The CDR3 covers 16 residues. CDR3 loop: CASSFEGLGRNQPQHF. The CDR3 DNA sequence: TGTGCCAGCAGCTTCGAAGGACTTGGGCGCAATCAGCCCCAGCATTTT.

The chain carries TRBV7-9 and TRBJ2-3; D tentatively reads TRBD1 or TRBD2 (5 bases each). Germline CDR1 is SEHNR and CDR2 is FQNEAQ (reference sequence). V was clipped by 4 bases and J by 0 bases, with 14 bases between them. The CDR3 spans 16 residues. The CDR3 region is CASSSEGETSTDTQYF. CDR3 coding DNA: TGTGCCAGCAGCTCAGAAGGGGAGACTAGCACAGATACGCAGTATTTT.

The chain is built from TRBV11-2 and TRBJ2-5; D is unresolved. The CDR3 runs to 13 residues. Germline V gene data show CDR1 as SGHAT and CDR2 as FQNNGV. Trimming cost V 2 bases and J 5 bases, with 9 bases left between them. CDR3 in DNA: TGTGCCAGCAGCTTATGGCAGACGGAGACCCAGTACTTC. Its translation is CASSLWQTETQYF.

This clonotype was counted a few times. The V call is TRBV7-9, the J call TRBJ2-2; D may be TRBD1 (5 bases). The V gene's germline CDR1 is SEHNR and CDR2 FQNEAQ (reference sequence). With 6 bases removed from V and 3 bases from J, the gap between germline ends came to 20 bases. This CDR3 spans 17 amino acids. Written as DNA, the CDR3 is TGTGCCAGCAGGTACCTCCAAGGACACCTAGACACCGGGGAGCTGTTTTTT. It encodes CASRYLQGHLDTGELFF.

This clonotype was observed a handful of times. The chain uses TRBV10-3 and TRBJ2-1; weak D call: TRBD2 (6 bases). Germline V gene lookup returns CDR1 ENHRY and CDR2 SYGVKD. Trimming pared 2 bases from V and 6 bases from J, leaving 11 bases between. The CDR3 runs 14 residues. The CDR3 here is CAISEAGLLNEQFF. As DNA, the CDR3 is TGTGCCATCAGTGAGGCGGGGCTCCTCAATGAGCAGTTCTTC.

This clonotype has a count of ten or more. The chain recombines TRBV5-1 with TRBJ2-3; TRBD2 aligns across 15 bases. V gave up 4 bases and J gave up 3 bases; unmatched junction bases: 6. This CDR3 has 17 amino acids. Germline V CDR1 and CDR2: SGHRS, YFSETQ. CDR3 nucleotides: TGCGCCAGCAGCCCTGGAGGACTAGCGGGGGGGACAGATACGCAGTATTTT. Its protein product is CASSPGGLAGGTDTQYF.

This clonotype has more than one count but fewer than ten. This chain connects TRBV7-6 to TRBJ1-1; possibly TRBD1 for D (5 bases). V was pared by 8 bases and J by 1 base, with 11 bases between. CDR1 SGHVS and CDR2 FNYEAQ come from the germline V gene. CDR3 size: 13 residues. The CDR3 reads CASGAGANTEAFF. CDR3 coding DNA: TGTGCCAGCGGGGCGGGAGCGAACACTGAAGCTTTCTTT.

The gene calls are TRBV20-1 and TRBJ1-1, with a weak D call TRBD1 (6 bases). The CDR3 is made up of 16 amino acids. Per germline, CDR1 DFQATT and CDR2 SNEGSKA (reference sequence). V lost 7 bases and J 1 base, leaving 22 bases between the germline ends. CDR3 sequence (DNA): TGCAGTGTAGAGCCGGACCCCGGGACATCGAACACTGAAGCTTTCTTT. This sequence encodes CSVEPDPGTSNTEAFF.

This clonotype turned up a few times. The chain carries TRBV4-3 and TRBJ2-2; 7 nucleotides line up with TRBD1. There are 18 residues in the CDR3. Germline trimming cut 0 bases from V and 5 bases from J; bases unmatched to any gene: 12. The germline CDR1 and CDR2 sequences are LGHNA and YSLEER. CDR3 protein: CASSQDPRDSISTGELFF. The CDR3 DNA reads as TGCGCCAGCAGCCAAGACCCCCGGGACAGCATATCAACCGGGGAGCTGTTTTTT.

The chain couples TRBV6-1 to TRBJ2-1, with D perhaps given as TRBD1 or TRBD2 (5 bases each). This CDR3 has 13 residues. Germline CDR1 is MNHNS and CDR2 is SASEGT. Between the trimmed V and J ends, which lost 2 bases and 9 bases, there was a span of 11 bases. The CDR3 DNA reads TGTGCCAGCAGTGAAACTCCGGGACGTGAGCAGTTCTTC. Translating gives CASSETPGREQFF.

V is TRBV2 and J is TRBJ2-1; D is perhaps TRBD2 (6 bases). This CDR3 is 15 amino acids long. V gave up 3 bases and J gave up 0 bases, with 9 bases separating them. Germline CDR1 and CDR2: SNHLY and FYNNEI. The CDR3 region is CASSDAGTSYNEQFF. DNA for the CDR3: TGTGCCAGCAGTGACGCGGGGACCTCCTACAATGAGCAGTTCTTC.

The V gene is TRBV5-1, the J gene TRBJ2-2, with D tentatively TRBD1 or TRBD2 (5 bases each). Germline V gives CDR1 SGHRS, CDR2 YFSETQ. The CDR3 consists of 17 residues. V gave up 3 bases and J gave up 6 bases, with 21 bases separating them. Here the CDR3 DNA reads TGCGCCAGCAGCTCCAAGGCCGGGACCCGTCGTCCCGGGGAGCTGTTTTTT. Its protein product is CASSSKAGTRRPGELFF.